The source of this TCR beta chain is a study of vaccination and CD4 T cells after COVID-19. Study-wide background: Samples after vaccination came a median 72 days past dose two, ranging 14 to 241. Control cultures were supplied with a CEFX pool, an HIV-1 Nef pool, or no peptide at all.

Concerning this clonotype itself: Its antigen is unidentified.

Cultured CD4+ T cell DNA underwent sequencing with the Oncomine TCR Beta short-read assay. After culture, CD4+ T cells served as the source for genomic DNA extraction. In TCRdb, the PCR reads were re-called with MiXCR into one record per CDR3 protein. The sample holds 3,500 to 4,500 distinct CDR3 sequences, around 33% seen once. The length of the CDR3 is 16 residues. Germline V gives CDR1 SGHNT, CDR2 YYREEE (reference sequence). The ends were cut back, 0 bases at V and 1 base at J, with 13 bases in the middle. As for treatment: roughly 10-day PBMC culture with coronavirus spike peptide pools or control peptides (ViraFEST assay). Peptide pools at approximately 10 ug/ml, together with 10 IU/ml IL-2, were added to cultures of two million PBMCs per well.

This TCR was recovered from a human donor who had recovered from COVID-19. The sample here was CD4+ T cells from blood, cultured in vitro, taken after SARS-CoV-2 vaccination. The chain is built from TRBV5-4 and TRBJ1-1; tentatively, D is TRBD1 (5 bases). Here the CDR3 reads CASSLGQGKPNTEAFF. DNA for the CDR3: TGTGCCAGCAGCTTGGGGCAGGGTAAACCGAACACTGAAGCTTTCTTT.